What follows are 26 T cell receptor beta chains derived from one specimen sequenced in a study of CD8+ T cells in alopecia areata. As the sequencing template, cDNA was produced by extracting RNA and reverse transcribing it. The repertoire was sequenced with immunoSEQ multiplex PCR; TCRdb's copy has only in-frame clones and lacks some. The sample contains about 270,000 clones, none of them singletons. After pooling, cutaneous lymph node cells were sorted with CD4, CD8alpha, NKG2D, NKG2ACE and other markers. Sequenced: CD4+ T cells sorted from a lymph node. All receptors derive from a C3H/HeJ mouse with alopecia areata. MHC haplotype: H2-k.

This clone was detected only a few times. Gene names refer to mouse genes. The sequenced fragment ends 4 residues before the CDR3 boundary, so the rest is inferred from the germline J gene. The chain employs TRBV1 and TRBJ2-1; D is ambiguous. CDR3 length equals 15 residues. Deletions cut 0 bases from V and 1 base from J, with 7 bases between. Germline CDR1 and CDR2: NSQYPW and LRSPGD (reference sequence). Partial CDR3 DNA: TGCACCTGCAGTGCAGATCCGCAGAACTATGCT. Protein sequence: CTCSADPQNYA. The full CDR3 protein reads CTCSADPQNYAEQFF.

Remarks on this clone: Genes here carry mouse names. The missing CDR3 end, 4 residues past where the read stops, is filled in from the germline J gene. The rearrangement uses TRBV5 and TRBJ2-2; TRBD2 is a possible D gene (6 bases). Trimming shortened V by 0 bases and J by 2 bases, and 10 bases separated the two germline ends. The germline CDR1 and CDR2 sequences are LGHNA and YNLKQL (reference sequence). The CDR3 covers 16 residues. CDR3 in amino acids: CASSQEIGGNTGQLYF. CDR3 bases read: TGTGCCAGCAGCCAAGAGATCGGGGGGAACACCGGG.

In this sample, this clone turned up a few times. The genes and germline here are from mouse. The sequenced fragment ends 4 residues before the CDR3 boundary, so the rest is inferred from the germline J gene. Other DNA sequences in the same sample also yield this CDR3. The rearrangement joins TRBV13-3 to TRBJ1-2; maybe TRBD1 (6 bases). Trimming stripped 7 bases from V and 1 base from J, with 8 bases between. The germline V gene has CDR1 NNHDY and CDR2 SYVADS. The CDR3 is 12 amino acids. The sequenced CDR3 bases are TGTGCCAGCTCCAGGGGAAACTCC. Encoded protein: CASSRGNS. The whole CDR3 protein is CASSRGNSDYTF.

Only a few counts were recorded for this clone. Germline and genes: mouse. From the germline J gene comes the end of the CDR3, since the read stops 4 residues before it. The V call is TRBV5, the J call TRBJ2-3; 10 positions agree with TRBD2. This CDR3 spans 18 amino acids. After removal of 0 bases from V and 1 base from J, the junction contained 7 bases not matched to a gene. The V gene's germline CDR1 is LGHNA and CDR2 YNLKQL (reference sequence). Partial CDR3 DNA: TGTGCCAGCAGCCAAGATATAGACTGGGGGGAGGGTGCAGAA. Its protein product is CASSQDIDWGEGAE. The entire CDR3 protein reads CASSQDIDWGEGAETLYF.

Comments on this clone: Genes here carry mouse names. From the germline J gene comes the end of the CDR3, since the read stops 4 residues before it. V and J are TRBV19 and TRBJ2-5, with 7 bases matching TRBD2. CDR3 length: 12 amino acids. Germline CDR1 is FNHDT and CDR2 is SITEND (reference sequence). J lost 3 bases, V lost 5 bases, and 0 bases had no gene match. The CDR3 sequence is CASRGGQDTQYF. Incomplete CDR3 DNA: TGTGCCAGCAGGGGGGGGCAAGAC.

Concerning this clone itself: Gene and germline names: mouse. The read ends 4 residues shy of where the CDR3 ends; the end is completed using the germline J gene. Other DNA sequences in the sample encode the same CDR3. The chain is built from TRBV19 and TRBJ1-1; 7 bases are shared with TRBD1. V lost 5 bases, J lost 0 bases, and 4 bases stayed unmatched. The CDR3 extends over 14 amino acids. Germline V gene data show CDR1 as FNHDT and CDR2 as SITEND (reference sequence). Partial CDR3 DNA: TGTGCCAGCAGACGACAGGGTGCAAACACA. Protein product: CASRRQGANT. Given in full, the CDR3 is CASRRQGANTEVFF.

About this clone: Genes and germline come from the mouse. The observed sequence ends 4 residues before the CDR3 terminus, with the missing tail filled in from the germline J gene. This sequence joins TRBV13-1 and TRBJ1-1; the D gene is possibly TRBD1 (6 bases). The CDR3 spans 15 residues. Germline lookup yields CDR1 NSHNY and CDR2 SYGAGN. Incomplete CDR3 DNA: TGTGCCAGCAGTGCCCCCCCTGGGGGGGCGCGA. Amino acids: CASSAPPGGAR. Given in full, the CDR3 is CASSAPPGGAREVFF.

This clone has just a few counts. The gene names here belong to mouse. The read finishes 4 residues shy of the CDR3 end, and the germline J gene is used to complete it. The sample has other DNA sequences that encode this CDR3 too. V and J are TRBV5 and TRBJ2-7; possibly TRBD1 or TRBD2 for D (5 bases each). Germline V gene sequence: CDR1 LGHNA, CDR2 YNLKQL (reference sequence). The CDR3 consists of 11 residues. CDR3 bases read: TGTGCCAGCAGCCAGGGGGAT. As protein: CASSQGD. The full CDR3 protein is CASSQGDEQYF.

This clone was counted a few times. The genes are named according to mouse. Coverage ceases 4 residues before the CDR3 finishes, and the germline J gene fills in the end. This chain joins TRBV31 and TRBJ1-2; 9 bases are shared with TRBD1. V dropped 2 bases and J dropped 2; count of bases not matched to a gene: 6. This CDR3 contains 15 residues. Germline CDR1 is GKSSPN and CDR2 is SITVG. Incomplete CDR3 DNA: TGTGCCTGGAGTTCCCGGACAGGGGTTAACTCC. Protein sequence: CAWSSRTGVNS. The complete CDR3 reads CAWSSRTGVNSDYTF.

Of note for this clone: Gene names and germline refer to mouse. The sequenced fragment ends 4 residues before the CDR3 boundary, so the rest is inferred from the germline J gene. This chain joins TRBV13-2 and TRBJ2-7, with a tentative D call TRBD2 (6 bases). The CDR3 spans 13 residues. Germline CDR1 reads NNHNN; CDR2 reads SYGAGS (reference sequence). The DNA read from the CDR3 is TGTGCCAGCGGTGACATCTGGGGTTAT. Encoded protein: CASGDIWGY. The full CDR3 sequence reads CASGDIWGYEQYF.

A remark on this clone: A much larger clone lies a single base off, so this may be a read error. Any gene name here is a mouse gene name. The read ends 4 residues shy of where the CDR3 ends; the end is completed using the germline J gene. The J gene is TRBJ2-2, the V gene TRBV19, with 7 bases aligning to TRBD1. CDR3 length: 14 residues. The ends lost 3 bases at V and 2 bases at J; junction bases unmatched: 1. Germline V gene sequence: CDR1 FNHDT, CDR2 SITEND (reference sequence). Here the CDR3 reads CASSSRGNTGQLYF. The DNA read from the CDR3 is TGTGCCAGCAGTAGCAGGGGGAACACCGGG.

There are a few counts of this clone. The gene symbols are mouse symbols. Read sequence stops 4 residues before the CDR3 end, and the germline J gene provides the missing end. This chain joins TRBV1 and TRBJ1-1; D gene unclear. CDR3 length: 12 residues. In germline, CDR1 is NSQYPW, CDR2 LRSPGD (reference sequence). The CDR3 reads CTCSAVRAEVFF. The sequenced CDR3 bases are TGCACCTGCAGTGCAGTGAGGGCA.

Notes on this clone: The gene names here belong to mouse. The read is 3 residues too short to cover the CDR3 end, so that end is filled in from the germline J gene. This sequence joins TRBV13-1 and TRBJ1-6; D remains ambiguous. TRBJ1-6 is an ORF, and what it does is uncertain. The CDR3 is 13 residues long. The V and J ends lost 0 bases and 10 bases respectively, with 8 bases between them. CDR1 is NSHNY, CDR2 SYGAGN, per germline. The CDR3 is CASSDAGRSPLYF. The DNA read from the CDR3 is TGTGCCAGCAGTGATGCAGGCAGATCGCCC.

As for this clone: Genes and germline are mouse. The CDR3 end is not reached by the read, which stops 4 residues before it; the germline J gene fills it in. The same CDR3 is also encoded by other DNA sequences in this sample. This chain joins TRBV13-1 and TRBJ2-5, with D tentatively TRBD1 (5 bases). This CDR3 comprises 13 residues. Germline V CDR1 and CDR2: NSHNY, SYGAGN. Trimming cost V 4 bases and J 2 bases, with 8 bases left between them. The CDR3 region is CASSLDIQDTQYF. CDR3 DNA (partial): TGTGCCAGCAGTTTGGACATCCAAGAC.

This clone was picked up a small number of times. Germline and genes: mouse. The read ends 4 residues shy of where the CDR3 ends; the end is completed using the germline J gene. J is TRBJ2-2 and V is TRBV13-1; D gene unclear. The CDR3 runs 13 residues. V was shortened by 2 bases and J by 6 bases, with 8 bases between the two germline ends. Looked up from germline, CDR1 is NSHNY and CDR2 is SYGAGN. The CDR3 sequence is CASSDSSAGQLYF. The part of the CDR3 DNA that was read is TGTGCCAGCAGTGACTCCTCCGCCGGG.

The table lists this clone with a few counts. Any gene name here is a mouse gene name. The observed sequence ends 4 residues before the CDR3 terminus, with the missing tail filled in from the germline J gene. V and J are TRBV13-2 and TRBJ1-2; a weak D match, TRBD1 (5 bases). The CDR3 runs 16 residues. V lost 1 base, J lost 2 bases, and 15 bases lay in between. Germline V CDR1 and CDR2: NNHNN, SYGAGS (reference sequence). CDR3 residues: CASGDPRQPPNSDYTF. The CDR3 bases that were read are TGTGCCAGCGGTGATCCTCGACAGCCCCCTAACTCC.

This clone was found a few times. Genes and germline come from the mouse. The read falls 4 residues short of the CDR3 end, and the missing part is taken from the germline J gene. Other DNA sequences in the sample encode the same CDR3. The rearrangement joins TRBV19 to TRBJ2-3, with 8 positions matching TRBD2. The CDR3 extends over 13 amino acids. Germline CDR1 reads FNHDT; CDR2 reads SITEND (reference sequence). With 3 bases clipped from V and 3 bases from J, the junction kept 0 bases outside the gene matches. The CDR3 is CASSRTGAETLYF. CDR3 DNA, as far as it was read: TGTGCCAGCAGTAGGACTGGGGCAGAA. The full variable domain, its missing parts supplied by reference TRBV19 and TRBJ2-3, is GGIITQTPKFLIGQEGQKLTLKCQQNFNHDTMYWYRQDSGKGLRLIYYSITENDLQKGDLSEGYDASREKKSSFSLTVTSAQKNEMAVFLCASSRTGAETLYFGSGTRLTVL.

Points on this clone: These gene names are mouse names. The missing CDR3 end, 4 residues past where the read stops, is filled in from the germline J gene. This chain joins TRBV1 and TRBJ2-7; 12 positions agree with TRBD2. This CDR3 has 14 residues. CDR1 and CDR2 (germline): NSQYPW, LRSPGD (reference sequence). The CDR3 bases that were read are TGCACCTGCAGAGACTGGGGGGGCTTGGAT. This gives the protein CTCRDWGGLD. In full, the CDR3 is CTCRDWGGLDEQYF.

This clone was found a few times. The listed genes are named as in mouse. Sequencing ends 4 residues short of the CDR3 end; the germline J gene provides the rest. The rearrangement links TRBV19 to TRBJ2-2, with 8 positions matching TRBD1. The J segment lost 2 bases and the V segment lost 5 bases, leaving 8 bases of the junction unmatched. The germline V gene has CDR1 FNHDT and CDR2 SITEND (reference sequence). The CDR3 length is 16 residues. The CDR3 reads CASSTDRGGNTGQLYF. The sequenced part of the CDR3 DNA is TGTGCCAGCAGCACTGACAGGGGAGGGAACACCGGG.

This clone was counted between two and nine times. Gene names refer to mouse genes. The CDR3 goes on 4 residues after the read ends, and that part is filled in from the germline J gene. The same CDR3 arises from other DNA sequences in this sample as well. The rearrangement uses TRBV31 and TRBJ2-3, with 7 bases identical to TRBD2. Germline CDR1 and CDR2: GKSSPN and SITVG. The V and J ends lost 1 base and 1 base, in that order; junction bases with no gene match: 2. CDR3 length equals 14 residues. The CDR3 loop reads CAWSRLGGAETLYF. The part of the CDR3 DNA that was read is TGTGCCTGGAGTCGGCTGGGGGGTGCAGAA.

This clone has more than one count but fewer than ten. Gene labels here are mouse ones. Read coverage stops 4 residues before the CDR3 terminus; the germline J gene supplies the remainder. The chain carries TRBV31 and TRBJ2-3; 14 bases align to TRBD2. The length of the CDR3 is 18 residues. Losses at the gene ends were 1 base for V and 0 bases for J; bases not matched to a gene: 6. The germline CDR1 and CDR2 sequences are GKSSPN and SITVG. Partial CDR3 DNA: TGTGCCTGGAGTCCCCGGGACTGGGGGGGCGCGAGTGCAGAA. Translation: CAWSPRDWGGASAE. The CDR3 in its entirety is CAWSPRDWGGASAETLYF.

This clone has more than one count but fewer than ten. The germline and genes are mouse ones. Coverage ceases 4 residues before the CDR3 finishes, and the germline J gene fills in the end. The genes are TRBV1 and TRBJ2-2; perhaps TRBD1 as D (6 bases). Germline CDR1 NSQYPW, CDR2 LRSPGD (reference sequence). V lost 0 bases, J lost 4 bases, and 9 bases lay in between. The CDR3 length is 15 residues. This chain's CDR3 is CTCSADAGATGQLYF. CDR3 bases read: TGCACCTGCAGTGCAGATGCAGGGGCCACCGGG.

A note on this clone: Gene names follow the mouse nomenclature. The read ends 4 residues before the CDR3 terminus; that terminus is restored from the germline J gene. The rearrangement links TRBV12-1 to TRBJ1-2, with TRBD1 matching 12 bases. In germline, CDR1 is SGHSN, CDR2 HYEKVE. The CDR3 has 15 amino acids. The V segment lost 0 bases and the J segment 4 bases; nucleotides outside the gene matches: 2. The CDR3 DNA, read in part, is TGTGCCAGCTCTCTCGGGACAGGGGGCCGCTCC. It yields the protein CASSLGTGGRS. The full CDR3 reads CASSLGTGGRSDYTF.

A remark on this clone: Mouse names are used for the genes. The missing CDR3 end, 3 residues past where the read stops, is filled in from the germline J gene. The V call is TRBV1, the J call TRBJ1-6; weak D call: TRBD1 (5 bases). TRBJ1-6 is filed as an ORF, its function uncertain. Trimming left V 0 bases short and J 2 bases short, with 14 bases between. This CDR3 region has 18 residues. Germline V gene lookup returns CDR1 NSQYPW and CDR2 LRSPGD (reference sequence). The part of the CDR3 DNA that was read is TGCACCTGCAGTGCAGATCGGACAATAGAGACCTATAATTCGCCC. Amino acids: CTCSADRTIETYNSP. The CDR3 reads in full as CTCSADRTIETYNSPLYF.

This clone has at least ten counts. The gene names here belong to mouse. The missing CDR3 end, 4 residues past where the read stops, is filled in from the germline J gene. This chain connects TRBV12-1 to TRBJ1-2, with unresolved D. V dropped 1 base and J dropped 0 bases, with 8 bases sitting between them. CDR3 length: 14 amino acids. Germline V gives CDR1 SGHSN, CDR2 HYEKVE. This CDR3 is CASSLSSTNSDYTF. CDR3 bases read: TGTGCCAGCTCTCTGTCCAGTACAAACTCC. Looking up the rest from reference TRBV12-1 and TRBJ1-2 gives the full variable domain: DSGVVQSPRHIIKEKGGRSVLTCIPISGHSNVVWYQQTLGKELKFLIQHYEKVERDKGFLPSRFSVQQFDDYHSEMNMSALELEDSAMYFCASSLSSTNSDYTFGSGTRLLVI.

Comment on this clone: The genes and germline here are from mouse. The read ends 4 residues shy of where the CDR3 ends; the end is completed using the germline J gene. This chain links TRBV13-2 with TRBJ2-2; 8 nucleotides line up with TRBD1. CDR1 and CDR2 (germline): NNHNN, SYGAGS (reference sequence). V lost 0 bases, J lost 5 bases, and 3 bases stayed unmatched. CDR3 size: 15 residues. CDR3 DNA (partial): TGTGCCAGCGGTGATGCGAGGACAGGGACCGGG. Translation: CASGDARTGTG. The full CDR3 protein is CASGDARTGTGQLYF.